Shown below are 12 T cell receptor beta chains from a single sample sequenced in a study of control samples from healthy donors and cancer patients. Generated by immunoSEQ multiplex PCR, the TCRdb table keeps only in-frame clones and is missing some. The sample has about 190,000 clones, about 90% seen once; the top ten hold 1.5% to 2%. Specimen: blood. The receptors originated from a man under 40 in good health.

The chain is built from TRBV9 and TRBJ1-2; no reliable D call. Germline assignment: CDR1 SGDLS and CDR2 YYNGEE. This CDR3 is 13 amino acids long. Trimming pared 0 bases from V and 7 bases from J, leaving 10 bases between. The CDR3 reads CASSVAWEGGYTF. The CDR3 DNA reads as TGTGCCAGCAGCGTAGCATGGGAAGGTGGCTACACCTTC.

The genes are TRBV20-1 and TRBJ2-1, with 10 bases aligning to TRBD2. Germline assignment: CDR1 DFQATT and CDR2 SNEGSKA (reference sequence). The CDR3 is 14 residues long. With V trimmed by 3 bases and J by 3 bases, 2 bases remained unmatched. In DNA, the CDR3 is TGCAGTGCTAGTGTAGCGGGGGGCTACAATGAGCAGTTCTTC. Translation gives CSASVAGGYNEQFF.

This clone has a handful of counts. The genes are TRBV23-1 and TRBJ2-6; a possible D gene is TRBD1 (6 bases). TRBV23-1 is classed as an ORF, of uncertain function. Trimming left V 2 bases short and J 2 bases short, with 13 bases between. This CDR3 region has 17 residues. DNA of the CDR3: TGCGCCAGCAGTCAACCTTCTAGACAGGCTGGGGCCAACGTCCTGACTTTC. Protein sequence: CASSQPSRQAGANVLTF.

In DNA, the CDR3 is TGCGCCAGCAGCAGAGGGAACACTGAAGCTTTCTTT. This codes for CASSRGNTEAFF. V is TRBV4-1 and J is TRBJ1-1, with D hard to call. V was trimmed by 5 bases and J by 1 base, leaving 5 bases between them. Germline CDR1 is MGHRA and CDR2 is YSYEKL. The CDR3 covers 12 residues.

V gene TRBV5-1 combines with J gene TRBJ1-3, with D unclear. The CDR3 length is 14 residues. Germline CDR1 SGHRS, CDR2 YFSETQ. The V and J ends lost 4 bases and 0 bases respectively, with 8 bases between them. The CDR3 protein is CASSPGVSGNTIYF. The DNA of the CDR3 is TGCGCCAGCAGCCCCGGGGTCTCTGGAAACACCATATATTTT. Full variable domain (remainder filled in from reference TRBV5-1 and TRBJ1-3): KAGVTQTPRYLIKTRGQQVTLSCSPISGHRSVSWYQQTPGQGLQFLFEYFSETQRNKGNFPGRFSGRQFSNSRSEMNVSTLELGDSALYLCASSPGVSGNTIYFGEGSWLTVV.

The chain carries TRBV7-2 and TRBJ1-6; no reliable D call. V was trimmed by 2 bases and J by 6 bases, leaving 14 bases between them. The CDR3 extends over 16 amino acids. Looked up from germline, CDR1 is SGHTA and CDR2 is FQGNSA. The CDR3 region has the DNA TGTGCCAGCAGCTTACAAGCAAACCGCTTTAATTCACCCCTCCACTTT. Translated, it gives CASSLQANRFNSPLHF.

The chain employs TRBV7-2 and TRBJ1-2, with TRBD1 as a possible D gene (5 bases). V was cut by 4 bases and J by 4 bases, with 13 bases left in between. The germline V gene has CDR1 SGHTA and CDR2 FQGNSA. The CDR3 is 14 amino acids. The chain's CDR3 is CASSSARGSYGYTF. The CDR3 DNA reads TGTGCCAGCAGCTCCGCACGGGGGAGCTATGGCTACACCTTC.

The V call is TRBV4-2, the J call TRBJ1-3; 7 bases map to TRBD1. The CDR3 loop spans 15 amino acids. CDR1 LGHNA and CDR2 YNFKEQ come from the germline V gene. The junction had 6 bases not matched to a gene; V was cut back by 0 bases and J by 7 bases. DNA for the CDR3: TGTGCCAGCAGCCAAGAAGGCAGGGGGGCGAACACCATATATTTT. It encodes CASSQEGRGANTIYF.

V is TRBV10-1 and J is TRBJ1-1, with D unclear. CDR1 and CDR2 (germline): WNHNN, SYGVQD (reference sequence). The CDR3 runs to 13 residues. V shed 6 bases and J shed 1 base, with 9 bases lying between them. Here the CDR3 reads CASRDSKNTEAFF. CDR3 coding DNA: TGCGCCAGCAGGGATTCTAAGAACACTGAAGCTTTCTTT.

The rearrangement links TRBV7-9 to TRBJ2-1; 8 bases align to TRBD1. Germline CDR1 SEHNR, CDR2 FQNEAQ (reference sequence). V shed 3 bases and J 3 bases; nucleotides not matched to a gene: 7. The CDR3 is made up of 16 amino acids. In nucleotides, the CDR3 is TGTGCCAGCAGCTTGGGCAGGGGGCGCGACTACAATGAGCAGTTCTTC. This gives the protein CASSLGRGRDYNEQFF.

V is TRBV6-6 and J is TRBJ2-1; TRBD1 is a possible D gene (5 bases). The germline V gene has CDR1 MNHNY and CDR2 SVGAGI (reference sequence). V lost 7 bases to trimming and J lost 4 bases, with 14 bases between them. The CDR3 is 14 residues long. The CDR3 bases are TGTGCCAGCATTGACAGCTTGGGGTACAATGAGCAGTTCTTC. It specifies CASIDSLGYNEQFF.

This rearrangement joins TRBV4-1 to TRBJ1-4, with unresolved D. The CDR3 has 12 residues. The ends were cut back, 1 base at V and 8 bases at J, with 5 bases in the middle. Germline lookup yields CDR1 MGHRA and CDR2 YSYEKL. CDR3 sequence: CASSQGGEKLFF. The CDR3 DNA follows: TGCGCCAGCAGCCAAGGAGGGGAAAAACTGTTTTTT.